Listed below are T cell receptor beta chains from one sample, sequenced in a study of blood T cell repertoires in COVID-19. The data were produced by immunoSEQ multiplex PCR, yet TCRdb's version contains in-frame clones alone and is incomplete. The sample carries roughly 34,000 clones, approximately 82% recorded once. Sequencing was performed on peripheral blood. These receptors came from a man older than 75 with active or convalescent COVID-19. Each CDR3 is given with its conserved first and last residue. The D gene is left open where the match is weak. Where a row states a size, it is once, few, many or the class of an expanded clone; other rows omit it.

V gene,J gene,D gene,clone size,CDR3 protein,CDR3 DNA
TRBV6-5,TRBJ1-3,.,.,CASRRTSGNTIYF,TGTGCCAGCAGGCGTACTTCTGGAAACACCATATATTTT
TRBV5-1,TRBJ2-7,.,.,CASSFSERSYEQYF,TGCGCCAGCAGCTTTTCGGAGCGCTCCTACGAGCAGTACTTC
TRBV3-1/TRBV3-2,TRBJ1-5,.,.,CASSPQGDPQPQHF,TGTGCCAGCAGCCCGCAGGGTGACCCTCAGCCCCAGCATTTT
TRBV6-5,TRBJ2-7,TRBD2,few,CASRTVGGRAYEQYF,TGTGCCAGCAGGACCGTGGGCGGGAGGGCCTACGAGCAGTACTTC
TRBV5-4,TRBJ2-3,TRBD1,.,CASSPNRGQDTQYF,TGTGCCAGCAGCCCCAACAGGGGGCAAGATACGCAGTATTTT
TRBV7-6,TRBJ2-1,TRBD2,few,CASSLSLIWGEGLEQFF,TGTGCCAGCAGCTTATCACTTATTTGGGGGGAGGGCCTTGAGCAGTTCTTC
TRBV27,TRBJ2-7,TRBD1,.,CASSPRPTGYDEQYF,TGTGCCAGCAGTCCCCGGCCGACAGGGTATGACGAGCAGTACTTC
TRBV28,TRBJ2-7,TRBD1,.,CASRETGGSYEQYF,TGTGCCAGCAGAGAGACAGGGGGTTCCTACGAGCAGTACTTC
TRBV28,TRBJ1-6,.,.,CASSLPGSPLHF,TGTGCCAGCAGTTTACCCGGTTCACCCCTCCACTTT
TRBV7-9,TRBJ2-7,.,.,CASSLNRDEQYF,TGTGCCAGCAGCTTAAACAGGGACGAGCAGTACTTC
TRBV5-1,TRBJ1-2,.,.,CASSLVATMEGGYTF,TGCGCCAGCAGCTTGGTGGCGACAATGGAGGGTGGCTACACCTTC
TRBV27,TRBJ1-4,.,.,CASRAGTLSEKLFF,TGTGCCAGCAGAGCCGGGACATTAAGTGAAAAACTGTTTTTT
TRBV7-8,TRBJ2-7,.,.,CASSLAARGTSYEQYF,TGTGCCAGCAGCTTAGCGGCCAGGGGTACTTCCTACGAGCAGTACTTC
TRBV7-3,TRBJ2-3,TRBD2,.,CASSPGLAGEIDTQYF,TGTGCCAGCAGCCCGGGACTAGCGGGAGAAATAGATACGCAGTATTTT
TRBV6-5,TRBJ2-5,TRBD2,.,CASSLGLANGETQYF,TGTGCCAGCAGTTTGGGACTAGCGAACGGAGAGACCCAGTACTTC
TRBV7-2,TRBJ1-2,.,few,CASSSLLVSGGYTF,TGTGCCAGCAGCTCATTATTGGTCTCGGGTGGCTACACCTTC
TRBV4-2,TRBJ2-6,TRBD1,.,CASSPSGTGDSGANVLTF,TGTGCCAGCAGCCCCTCCGGGACAGGAGACTCTGGGGCCAACGTCCTGACTTTC
TRBV3-1/TRBV3-2,TRBJ1-2,TRBD1,.,CASSRTGQYYGYTF,TGTGCCAGCAGCCGAACGGGACAGTACTATGGCTACACCTTC
TRBV6-1,TRBJ2-2,.,.,CASSAGVMGDTGELFF,TGTGCCAGCAGTGCAGGGGTAATGGGGGACACCGGGGAGCTGTTTTTT
TRBV28,TRBJ2-5,TRBD2,.,CASSSGLAGAIQETQYF,TGTGCCAGCAGTTCCGGACTAGCGGGAGCCATCCAAGAGACCCAGTACTTC
TRBV11-2,TRBJ2-7,.,.,CASSQASAPSYEQYF,TGTGCCAGCAGCCAAGCTAGCGCCCCCTCCTACGAGCAGTACTTC
TRBV5-6,TRBJ2-2,.,.,CASSFYGPNTGELFF,TGTGCCAGCAGCTTTTACGGTCCGAACACCGGGGAGCTGTTTTTT
TRBV2,TRBJ2-7,.,.,CASSEGRDKSYEQYF,TGTGCCAGCAGTGAAGGACGGGACAAATCCTACGAGCAGTACTTC
TRBV19,TRBJ1-1,TRBD1,.,CASSLDRGPEAFF,TGTGCCAGTAGTCTTGACAGGGGGCCTGAAGCTTTCTTT
TRBV27,TRBJ1-1,.,.,CASSSLRGGMNTEAFF,TGTGCCAGCAGTTCCCTCCGGGGTGGAATGAACACTGAAGCTTTCTTT
TRBV18,TRBJ2-4,.,.,CASSPPGSDIQYF,TGTGCCAGCTCGCCCCCGGGAAGTGACATTCAGTACTTC
TRBV2,TRBJ1-5,TRBD1,medium-sized,CASSNTGGRSQPQHF,TGTGCCAGCAGCAACACAGGGGGAAGAAGTCAGCCCCAGCATTTT
TRBV30,TRBJ1-1,TRBD1,.,CAWRTEQGWWTEAFF,TGTGCCTGGAGGACCGAACAGGGGTGGTGGACTGAAGCTTTCTTT
TRBV28,TRBJ1-6,.,.,CASTVSQYNSPLHF,TGTGCCAGCACCGTCTCACAGTATAATTCACCCCTCCACTTT
TRBV5-8,TRBJ2-4,TRBD1,.,CASSGYRGLAKNIQYF,TGTGCCAGCAGCGGTTACAGGGGCTTAGCCAAAAACATTCAGTACTTC
TRBV27,TRBJ2-1,TRBD2,.,CASSPGTSGSLEQFF,TGTGCCAGCAGTCCCGGGACTAGCGGGAGTCTTGAGCAGTTCTTC
TRBV18,TRBJ2-7,.,.,CASSPDSGHYEQYF,TGTGCCAGCTCACCCGATTCGGGACACTACGAGCAGTACTTC
TRBV5-1,TRBJ2-7,.,.,CASSFQAPEDSYEQYF,TGCGCCAGCAGCTTCCAAGCACCGGAGGACTCCTACGAGCAGTACTTC
TRBV24-1,TRBJ1-4,TRBD1,.,CATSDAMTGRPEKLFF,TGTGCCACCAGTGACGCCATGACAGGGAGACCTGAAAAACTGTTTTTT
TRBV27,TRBJ2-1,TRBD2,once,CASSLGLAGGTLNDEQFF,TGTGCCAGCAGTTTGGGACTAGCGGGAGGAACCCTCAATGACGAGCAGTTCTTC
TRBV10-3,TRBJ2-2,TRBD2,.,CAISERTSEGTGELFF,TGTGCCATCAGTGAGAGGACTAGTGAGGGGACCGGGGAGCTGTTTTTT
TRBV19,TRBJ2-5,TRBD1,.,CASSSGTGSRETQYF,TGTGCCAGTAGTTCGGGGACAGGATCGCGGGAGACCCAGTACTTC